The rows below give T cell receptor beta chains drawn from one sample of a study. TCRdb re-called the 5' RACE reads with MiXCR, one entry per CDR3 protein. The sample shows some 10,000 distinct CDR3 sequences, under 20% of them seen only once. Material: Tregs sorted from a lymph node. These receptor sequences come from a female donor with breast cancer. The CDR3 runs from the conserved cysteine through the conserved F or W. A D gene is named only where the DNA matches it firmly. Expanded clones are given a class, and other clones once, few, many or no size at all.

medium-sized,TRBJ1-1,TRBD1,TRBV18,CASSPRGQGSNTEAFF,TGTGCCAGCTCACCAAGGGGACAGGGTTCGAACACTGAAGCTTTCTTT
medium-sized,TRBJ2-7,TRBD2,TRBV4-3,CASSQALAGVEQYF,TGCGCCAGCAGCCAAGCTCTAGCGGGAGTCGAGCAGTACTTC
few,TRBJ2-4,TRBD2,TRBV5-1,CASSTSGGTKDIQYF,TGCGCCAGCAGCACCTCCGGGGGGACGAAGGACATTCAGTACTTC
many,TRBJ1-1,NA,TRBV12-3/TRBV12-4,CASSLQGMNTEAFF,TGTGCCAGCAGTCTACAGGGTATGAACACTGAAGCTTTCTTT
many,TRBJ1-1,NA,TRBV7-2,CASSHAADYTEAFF,TGTGCCAGCAGTCATGCCGCCGATTACACTGAAGCTTTCTTT
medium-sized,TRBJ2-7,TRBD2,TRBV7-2,CASSLFTSGIYEQYF,TGTGCCAGCAGCTTATTTACTAGCGGGATCTACGAGCAGTACTTC
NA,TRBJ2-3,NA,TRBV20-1,CSASGSPTDTQYF,TGCAGTGCTAGCGGAAGCCCGACAGATACGCAGTATTTT
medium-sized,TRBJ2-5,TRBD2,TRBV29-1,CSVPRGGSSQETQYF,TGCAGCGTCCCTCGGGGCGGGAGTTCACAAGAGACCCAGTACTTC
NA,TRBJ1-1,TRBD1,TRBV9,CASSVYDRGHTEAFF,TGTGCCAGCAGCGTATATGACAGGGGGCACACTGAAGCTTTCTTT
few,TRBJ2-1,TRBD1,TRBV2,CASSIIGQGSEQFF,TGTGCCAGCAGTATCATAGGACAGGGCAGCGAGCAGTTCTTC
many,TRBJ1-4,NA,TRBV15,CATSSHRVANEKLFF,TGTGCCACCAGCAGCCACAGGGTGGCTAATGAAAAACTGTTTTTT
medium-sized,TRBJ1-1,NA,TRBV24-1,CATSDRGRTEAFF,TGTGCCACCAGTGACAGGGGCCGCACTGAAGCTTTCTTT
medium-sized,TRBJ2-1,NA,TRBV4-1,CASSQAPGTTTGTHRYNEQFF,TGCGCCAGCAGCCAAGCTCCCGGGACAACCACCGGGACTCACCGATACAATGAGCAGTTCTTC
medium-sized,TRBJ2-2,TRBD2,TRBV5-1,CASSARTSGTAGELFF,TGCGCCAGCAGCGCTCGGACTAGCGGGACGGCCGGGGAGCTGTTTTTT
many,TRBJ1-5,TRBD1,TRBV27,CASSPDREGQPQHF,TGTGCCAGCAGTCCTGACAGGGAGGGTCAGCCCCAGCATTTT
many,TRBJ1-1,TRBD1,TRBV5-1,CASSSGTAYTEAFF,TGCGCCAGCAGCTCAGGGACAGCGTACACTGAAGCTTTCTTT
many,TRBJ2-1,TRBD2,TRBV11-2,CASSLSSGDSNEQFF,TGTGCCAGCAGCTTATCTAGCGGGGACTCCAATGAGCAGTTCTTC
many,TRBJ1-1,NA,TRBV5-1,CASSLDRMNTEAFF,TGCGCCAGCAGTTTGGACAGAATGAACACTGAAGCTTTCTTT
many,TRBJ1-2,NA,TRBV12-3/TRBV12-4,CASSQSNYGYTF,TGTGCCAGCAGCCAGAGTAACTATGGCTACACCTTC
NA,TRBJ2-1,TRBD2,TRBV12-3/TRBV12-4,CASSFLAGGNEQFF,TGTGCCAGCAGTTTTTTAGCGGGAGGGAATGAGCAGTTCTTC
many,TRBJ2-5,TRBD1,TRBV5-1,CASSVGQGQETQYF,TGCGCCAGCAGCGTGGGACAGGGCCAAGAGACCCAGTACTTC
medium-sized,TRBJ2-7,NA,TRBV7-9,CASSFGGSSSYEQYF,TGTGCCAGCAGCTTCGGAGGGTCGAGCTCCTACGAGCAGTACTTC
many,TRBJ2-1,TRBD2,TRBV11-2,CASSLLIWASGSLNEQFF,TGTGCCAGCAGCTTATTGATTTGGGCTAGCGGGAGTCTGAATGAGCAGTTCTTC
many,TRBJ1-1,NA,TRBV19,CASSPVAGLMNTEAFF,TGTGCCAGTAGTCCCGTGGCAGGGCTTATGAACACTGAAGCTTTCTTT
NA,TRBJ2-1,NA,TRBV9,CASSVAGGGYNEQFF,TGTGCCAGCAGCGTAGCAGGGGGAGGTTACAATGAGCAGTTCTTC
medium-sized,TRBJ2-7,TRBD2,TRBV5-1,CASSLGSSGANYEQYF,TGCGCCAGCAGCCTTGGTAGTAGCGGGGCTAACTACGAGCAGTACTTC
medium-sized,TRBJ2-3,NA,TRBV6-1,CATSDRQGPDTQYF,TGTGCCACTAGCGATCGACAGGGTCCAGATACGCAGTATTTT
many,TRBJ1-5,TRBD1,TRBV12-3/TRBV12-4,CASSSQGQGKGQPQHF,TGTGCCAGCAGTTCGCAAGGACAGGGGAAGGGACAGCCCCAGCATTTT
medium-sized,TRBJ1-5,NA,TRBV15,CATSRWYQQPQHF,TGTGCCACCAGCAGATGGTATCAACAGCCCCAGCATTTT
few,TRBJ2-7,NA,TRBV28,CASSFGVSDSYEQYF,TGTGCCAGCAGTTTCGGGGTTAGCGACTCCTACGAGCAGTACTTC
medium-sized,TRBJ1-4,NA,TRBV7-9,CASSLAGQNEKLFF,TGTGCCAGCAGCTTAGCAGGGCAAAATGAAAAACTGTTTTTT
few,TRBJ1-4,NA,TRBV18,CASSPLAGEGEKLFF,TGTGCCAGCTCACCTCTCGCAGGGGAGGGTGAAAAACTGTTTTTT
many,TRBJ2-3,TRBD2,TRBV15,CATSSGGLADTDTQYF,TGTGCCACCAGCAGTGGGGGACTAGCGGACACAGATACGCAGTATTTT
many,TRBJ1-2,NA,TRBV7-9,CASSLGGMGGYTF,TGTGCCAGCAGCTTGGGGGGAATGGGCGGCTACACCTTC
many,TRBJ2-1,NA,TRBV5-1,CASSLTGTIPYEQFF,TGCGCCAGCAGCTTGACGGGGACAATTCCGTATGAGCAGTTCTTC